These T cell receptor beta chains were read from a single sample in a study of cytomegalovirus exposure and HLA in healthy donors. Method: immunoSEQ multiplex PCR; TCRdb's copy keeps in-frame clones and lacks some. The sample has under 150,000 clones, 70% to 90% seen once; the top ten hold 8.7%. Sequenced material: PBMCs. Source of these receptors: a man younger than 35 in good health and CMV-seropositive. Each CDR3 is given with its conserved first and last residue. A D gene is named only where the DNA matches it firmly. Only part of the rows carry a size: once, few, many, or a class if the clone is expanded.

clone_size: -; v_call: TRBV5-1; j_call: TRBJ2-7; d_call: -; cdr3_aa: CASATESTYEQYF; cdr3_nt: TGCGCCAGCGCGACAGAATCCACCTACGAGCAGTACTTC
clone_size: -; v_call: TRBV30; j_call: TRBJ2-7; d_call: -; cdr3_aa: CAWSFTYEQYF; cdr3_nt: TGTGCCTGGAGTTTCACCTACGAGCAGTACTTC
clone_size: -; v_call: TRBV5-4; j_call: TRBJ2-1; d_call: -; cdr3_aa: CASRVDSYNEQFF; cdr3_nt: TGTGCCAGCCGGGTAGACTCCTACAATGAGCAGTTCTTC
clone_size: -; v_call: TRBV18; j_call: TRBJ1-3; d_call: -; cdr3_aa: CASSPTSSGNTIYF; cdr3_nt: TGTGCCAGCTCACCAACAAGCTCTGGAAACACCATATATTTT
clone_size: -; v_call: TRBV5-1; j_call: TRBJ2-7; d_call: TRBD1; cdr3_aa: CASSRGQGGPGEQYF; cdr3_nt: TGCGCCAGCAGCCGGGGACAGGGAGGTCCGGGCGAGCAGTACTTC
clone_size: few; v_call: TRBV28; j_call: TRBJ2-7; d_call: -; cdr3_aa: CAAGRPYEQYF; cdr3_nt: TGTGCCGCGGGCAGACCCTACGAGCAGTACTTC
clone_size: -; v_call: TRBV6-5; j_call: TRBJ1-2; d_call: -; cdr3_aa: CASIRARGLNYGYTF; cdr3_nt: TGTGCCAGCATCCGCGCCAGGGGACTAAACTATGGCTACACCTTC
clone_size: -; v_call: TRBV2; j_call: TRBJ1-6; d_call: TRBD1; cdr3_aa: CASSGGQGNSPLHF; cdr3_nt: TGTGCCAGCAGTGGGGGACAGGGAAATTCACCCCTCCACTTT
clone_size: -; v_call: TRBV6-5; j_call: TRBJ1-4; d_call: -; cdr3_aa: CASSYDSNEKLFF; cdr3_nt: TGTGCCAGCAGTTACGACAGTAATGAAAAACTGTTTTTT
clone_size: -; v_call: TRBV4-1; j_call: TRBJ2-3; d_call: TRBD2; cdr3_aa: CASSQVSLAGRPAQYF; cdr3_nt: TGCGCCAGCAGCCAAGTAAGCCTAGCGGGTCGCCCGGCGCAGTATTTT
clone_size: few; v_call: TRBV2; j_call: TRBJ1-2; d_call: TRBD1; cdr3_aa: CASRGTGDYGYTF; cdr3_nt: TGTGCCAGCAGGGGGACAGGGGACTATGGCTACACCTTC
clone_size: -; v_call: TRBV28; j_call: TRBJ2-1; d_call: TRBD2; cdr3_aa: CAIPTGLDPPNEQFF; cdr3_nt: TGTGCCATCCCCACGGGACTAGACCCCCCCAATGAGCAGTTCTTC
clone_size: -; v_call: TRBV10-1; j_call: TRBJ2-2; d_call: -; cdr3_aa: CASSFDRLKGTGELFF; cdr3_nt: TGCGCCAGCAGTTTCGACAGGCTCAAGGGGACCGGGGAGCTGTTTTTT
clone_size: -; v_call: TRBV5-8; j_call: TRBJ1-1; d_call: -; cdr3_aa: CASSLGQRGTEAFF; cdr3_nt: TGTGCCAGCAGCTTAGGACAGAGAGGAACTGAAGCTTTCTTT
clone_size: -; v_call: TRBV12-5; j_call: TRBJ2-7; d_call: TRBD1; cdr3_aa: CASAMTGITYEQYF; cdr3_nt: TGTGCTAGTGCGATGACAGGGATCACCTACGAGCAGTACTTC
clone_size: -; v_call: TRBV11-3; j_call: TRBJ2-7; d_call: TRBD1; cdr3_aa: CASSLQGDIEEQYF; cdr3_nt: TGTGCCAGCAGCCTACAGGGGGACATTGAAGAGCAGTACTTC
clone_size: -; v_call: TRBV27; j_call: TRBJ2-2; d_call: TRBD2; cdr3_aa: CASSLSASGVFTGELFF; cdr3_nt: TGTGCCAGCAGTTTATCCGCTAGCGGGGTCTTCACCGGGGAGCTGTTTTTT
clone_size: -; v_call: TRBV4-1; j_call: TRBJ2-1; d_call: -; cdr3_aa: CASSPLERGTYNEQFF; cdr3_nt: TGCGCCAGCAGCCCTTTGGAGAGAGGGACCTACAATGAGCAGTTCTTC
clone_size: -; v_call: TRBV2; j_call: TRBJ2-7; d_call: -; cdr3_aa: CANTLLSYEQYF; cdr3_nt: TGTGCCAACACCCTTCTCTCCTACGAGCAGTACTTC
clone_size: -; v_call: TRBV30; j_call: TRBJ1-3; d_call: -; cdr3_aa: CAWTQDSLGQNTIYF; cdr3_nt: TGTGCCTGGACCCAAGACAGTCTCGGGCAAAACACCATATATTTT
clone_size: -; v_call: TRBV19; j_call: TRBJ2-3; d_call: TRBD1; cdr3_aa: CASSAGTGGRDTQYF; cdr3_nt: TGTGCCAGTAGCGCCGGGACAGGGGGTCGCGATACGCAGTATTTT
clone_size: once; v_call: TRBV9; j_call: TRBJ2-7; d_call: -; cdr3_aa: CASSVAEGTAGDEQYF; cdr3_nt: TGTGCCAGCAGCGTAGCGGAGGGGACAGCGGGGGACGAGCAGTACTTC
clone_size: -; v_call: TRBV5-1; j_call: TRBJ2-3; d_call: -; cdr3_aa: CASSLGGSTDTQYF; cdr3_nt: TGCGCCAGCAGCTTGGGAGGGAGCACAGATACGCAGTATTTT
clone_size: -; v_call: TRBV14; j_call: TRBJ1-1; d_call: TRBD1; cdr3_aa: CASSQALGQGTNTEAFF; cdr3_nt: TGTGCCAGCAGCCAAGCTCTAGGACAGGGGACGAACACTGAAGCTTTCTTT
clone_size: -; v_call: TRBV6-5; j_call: TRBJ1-5; d_call: -; cdr3_aa: CASSYVEGQPQHF; cdr3_nt: TGTGCCAGCAGTTACGTAGAGGGTCAGCCCCAGCATTTT
clone_size: -; v_call: TRBV11-2; j_call: TRBJ1-1; d_call: -; cdr3_aa: CASRSSRGNTEAFF; cdr3_nt: TGTGCCAGCAGATCATCTCGGGGGAACACTGAAGCTTTCTTT
clone_size: -; v_call: TRBV18; j_call: TRBJ1-2; d_call: TRBD1; cdr3_aa: CASSPTLGQVTGYTF; cdr3_nt: TGTGCCAGCTCACCGACCCTGGGACAGGTAACTGGCTACACCTTC
clone_size: -; v_call: TRBV10-1; j_call: TRBJ1-1; d_call: TRBD1; cdr3_aa: CASSPGQYTEAFF; cdr3_nt: TGCGCCAGCAGTCCGGGACAGTACACTGAAGCTTTCTTT
clone_size: few; v_call: TRBV5-4; j_call: TRBJ2-1; d_call: TRBD1; cdr3_aa: CASSTGTGVYNEQFF; cdr3_nt: TGTGCCAGCAGCACCGGGACAGGGGTTTACAATGAGCAGTTCTTC
clone_size: -; v_call: TRBV6-6; j_call: TRBJ2-2; d_call: -; cdr3_aa: CASSPGGAPGELFF; cdr3_nt: TGTGCCAGCAGCCCCGGGGGAGCACCCGGGGAGCTGTTTTTT
clone_size: -; v_call: TRBV6-6; j_call: TRBJ1-2; d_call: TRBD1; cdr3_aa: CASSRVPGQGEYGYTF; cdr3_nt: TGTGCCAGCAGCCGCGTCCCGGGACAGGGAGAATATGGCTACACCTTC
clone_size: once; v_call: TRBV2; j_call: TRBJ2-3; d_call: TRBD2; cdr3_aa: CASRPLAGGPDTQYF; cdr3_nt: TGTGCCAGCAGGCCACTAGCGGGGGGGCCAGATACGCAGTATTTT
clone_size: -; v_call: TRBV7-8; j_call: TRBJ2-5; d_call: TRBD2; cdr3_aa: CASSLDAGGVWETQYF; cdr3_nt: TGTGCCAGCAGCTTAGACGCGGGAGGGGTTTGGGAGACCCAGTACTTC
clone_size: -; v_call: TRBV9; j_call: TRBJ2-1; d_call: TRBD2; cdr3_aa: CASSGTSGNEQFF; cdr3_nt: TGTGCCAGCAGCGGGACTAGCGGGAATGAGCAGTTCTTC
clone_size: -; v_call: TRBV27; j_call: TRBJ2-5; d_call: -; cdr3_aa: CASSFNRLGGETQYF; cdr3_nt: TGTGCCAGCAGTTTCAACAGGCTCGGTGGAGAGACCCAGTACTTC
clone_size: once; v_call: TRBV19; j_call: TRBJ2-3; d_call: -; cdr3_aa: CASSPETSRRTDTQYF; cdr3_nt: TGTGCCAGTAGTCCAGAGACTAGTCGAAGGACAGATACGCAGTATTTT
clone_size: -; v_call: TRBV28; j_call: TRBJ1-1; d_call: TRBD1; cdr3_aa: CASSQSSRGRAFF; cdr3_nt: TGTGCCAGCAGCCAATCGAGCAGGGGGAGAGCTTTCTTT
clone_size: -; v_call: TRBV10-3; j_call: TRBJ1-3; d_call: TRBD1; cdr3_aa: CAIRSTGSGNTIYF; cdr3_nt: TGTGCCATCAGATCGACAGGGTCTGGAAACACCATATATTTT
clone_size: -; v_call: TRBV30; j_call: TRBJ1-1; d_call: -; cdr3_aa: CAWSVRVGAEAFF; cdr3_nt: TGTGCCTGGAGTGTAAGGGTAGGGGCTGAAGCTTTCTTT
clone_size: -; v_call: TRBV7-8; j_call: TRBJ2-3; d_call: -; cdr3_aa: CASSSTRTDTQYF; cdr3_nt: TGTGCCAGCAGCTCGACTAGAACAGATACGCAGTATTTT
clone_size: -; v_call: TRBV27; j_call: TRBJ1-1; d_call: -; cdr3_aa: CASSFQGSSRGTEAFF; cdr3_nt: TGTGCCAGCAGTTTTCAGGGGTCATCTCGGGGCACTGAAGCTTTCTTT
clone_size: -; v_call: TRBV19; j_call: TRBJ1-4; d_call: -; cdr3_aa: CASSIVRAVNEKLFF; cdr3_nt: TGTGCCAGTAGTATAGTGAGGGCCGTTAATGAAAAACTGTTTTTT
clone_size: -; v_call: TRBV5-1; j_call: TRBJ1-3; d_call: -; cdr3_aa: CASSLRAQGNSGNTIYF; cdr3_nt: TGCGCCAGCAGCCTCAGGGCCCAGGGCAACTCTGGAAACACCATATATTTT
clone_size: -; v_call: TRBV18; j_call: TRBJ1-5; d_call: -; cdr3_aa: CASSPGGASNQPQHF; cdr3_nt: TGTGCCAGCTCACCGGGGGGGGCAAGCAATCAGCCCCAGCATTTT
clone_size: -; v_call: TRBV29-1; j_call: TRBJ1-1; d_call: TRBD1; cdr3_aa: CSADRGVRAEAFF; cdr3_nt: TGCAGCGCCGACAGGGGGGTAAGAGCTGAAGCTTTCTTT
clone_size: -; v_call: TRBV11-2; j_call: TRBJ2-7; d_call: -; cdr3_aa: CASSYLRRGKRPYEQYF; cdr3_nt: TGTGCCAGCAGCTATTTACGACGGGGAAAGCGTCCCTACGAGCAGTACTTC
clone_size: -; v_call: TRBV18; j_call: TRBJ2-4; d_call: -; cdr3_aa: CASSPRIFLTGGKNIQYF; cdr3_nt: TGTGCCAGCTCACCACGTATATTTTTGACAGGAGGCAAAAACATTCAGTACTTC
clone_size: -; v_call: TRBV7-6; j_call: TRBJ2-3; d_call: TRBD1; cdr3_aa: CASSPGTGGVTDTQYF; cdr3_nt: TGTGCCAGCAGCCCCGGGACAGGGGGCGTTACAGATACGCAGTATTTT
clone_size: few; v_call: TRBV28; j_call: TRBJ1-3; d_call: -; cdr3_aa: CASSRQPDISGNTIYF; cdr3_nt: TGTGCCAGCAGCCGACAGCCGGACATCTCTGGAAACACCATATATTTT
clone_size: -; v_call: TRBV6-5; j_call: TRBJ2-3; d_call: -; cdr3_aa: CASSRTSSWGNTQYF; cdr3_nt: TGTGCCAGCAGCCGTACTAGCAGCTGGGGGAATACGCAGTATTTT
clone_size: -; v_call: TRBV5-1; j_call: TRBJ2-1; d_call: TRBD2; cdr3_aa: CATSTPTSGSNEQFF; cdr3_nt: TGCGCCACCTCAACACCAACTAGCGGGAGTAATGAGCAGTTCTTC
clone_size: -; v_call: TRBV2; j_call: TRBJ1-1; d_call: TRBD1; cdr3_aa: CATRQGNTEAFF; cdr3_nt: TGTGCCACTCGACAGGGGAACACTGAAGCTTTCTTT
clone_size: -; v_call: TRBV18; j_call: TRBJ2-7; d_call: TRBD2; cdr3_aa: CASSRTSGRATEQYF; cdr3_nt: TGTGCCAGCTCACGGACTAGCGGGAGGGCCACTGAGCAGTACTTC
clone_size: -; v_call: TRBV4-2; j_call: TRBJ2-3; d_call: TRBD2; cdr3_aa: CASSQRAGTSGGGGTDTQYF; cdr3_nt: TGTGCCAGCAGCCAAAGGGCCGGGACTAGCGGTGGTGGTGGCACAGATACGCAGTATTTT
clone_size: -; v_call: TRBV9; j_call: TRBJ2-7; d_call: -; cdr3_aa: CASSVGTEQYF; cdr3_nt: TGTGCCAGCAGCGTAGGAACTGAGCAGTACTTC
clone_size: -; v_call: TRBV25-1; j_call: TRBJ2-5; d_call: -; cdr3_aa: CASSEPGGLQETQYF; cdr3_nt: TGTGCCAGCAGTGAACCCGGCGGGCTCCAAGAGACCCAGTACTTC
clone_size: -; v_call: TRBV27; j_call: TRBJ1-2; d_call: -; cdr3_aa: CASSLRGMGNYGYTF; cdr3_nt: TGTGCCAGTTCCCTTCGAGGGATGGGTAACTATGGCTACACCTTC
clone_size: -; v_call: TRBV11-3; j_call: TRBJ2-1; d_call: -; cdr3_aa: CASSPLGGRESSSYNEQFF; cdr3_nt: TGTGCCAGCAGCCCCCTCGGGGGGCGGGAGAGTAGCTCCTACAATGAGCAGTTCTTC
clone_size: -; v_call: TRBV9; j_call: TRBJ2-5; d_call: -; cdr3_aa: CASSIEGTGIQTQYF; cdr3_nt: TGTGCCAGCAGCATAGAGGGTACAGGGATACAGACCCAGTACTTC